This TCR beta chain was sequenced for a study of cytomegalovirus exposure and HLA in healthy donors. 60 Vbeta and 13 Jbeta primers were used in PCR. Assay used: immunoSEQ multiplex PCR; TCRdb lists only in-frame clones, some missing. The table includes under 200,000 clones, around 80% detected once. This clone was seen a few times. The CDR3 sequence is 12 residues long. The ends were cut back, 7 bases at V and 8 bases at J, with 14 bases in the middle. Germline V gives CDR1 ENHRY, CDR2 SYGVKD. Sample: PBMCs. This rearrangement joins TRBV10-3 to TRBJ1-2, with D unclear. This receptor was identified in a woman aged 25 to 45 in good health and CMV-seropositive. CDR3 amino acids: CAITEGSRGYTF. The CDR3 bases are TGTGCCATCACCGAGGGTTCCCGCGGCTACACCTTC.